These T cell receptor beta chains were read from a single sample in a study of tumor-infiltrating lymphocytes in primary liver carcinoma. TCRdb fed the multiplex PCR reads into MiXCR, producing one record per CDR3 protein. This table holds hundreds of thousands of distinct CDR3 sequences, nearly 60% found once. Sequenced sample: peripheral blood. The source is a woman in her twenties or thirties with primary liver carcinoma and hepatitis B virus infection. The CDR3 runs from the conserved cysteine through the conserved F or W. D genes are given only for firm matches. Clone size is shown for a subset of rows, as once, few, many or a class of expanded clone.

D	V	J	size	DNA	CDR3
TRBD2	TRBV11-2	TRBJ2-5	NA	TGTGCCAGTAGCTCACGGACTAGCGCGGTGGAGACCCAGTACTTC	CASSSRTSAVETQYF
TRBD2	TRBV4-1	TRBJ2-3	few	TGCGCCAGCAGCCAACCCACTAGCGGGAGATATACGCAGTATTTT	CASSQPTSGRYTQYF
TRBD2	TRBV12-3/TRBV12-4	TRBJ2-1	NA	TGTGCCAGCAGTTGGGAGACTAGCTGGAGGAATGAGCAGTTCTTC	CASSWETSWRNEQFF
NA	TRBV6-2/TRBV6-3	TRBJ2-3	many	TGTGCCAGCAGTCGAGGTAGCGGACCGTTGGATACGCAGTATTTT	CASSRGSGPLDTQYF
NA	TRBV19	TRBJ2-7	NA	TGTGCCAGTAGCCCGCAGGGAAGTAGGTCCTACGAGCAGTACTTC	CASSPQGSRSYEQYF
TRBD1	TRBV7-9	TRBJ1-2	once	TGTGCCAGCAGCTTCTCAGGGGGGGATGGCTACATCTTC	CASSFSGGDGYIF
NA	TRBV4-1	TRBJ2-2	NA	TGCGCCATCAGCCTTCCAATTGGTGAGGGGGAGCTGTTTTTT	CAISLPIGEGELFF
NA	TRBV11-2	TRBJ2-3	NA	TGTGTCAGCAGTTATGTAGGAGACACGCAGTATTTT	CVSSYVGDTQYF
TRBD1	TRBV6-5	TRBJ2-7	NA	TGTGCCAGCAGTTACGGGACAGGGGCTTCCTACGAGCAGTACTTC	CASSYGTGASYEQYF
NA	TRBV11-2	TRBJ1-1	many	TGTGCCAGCAGTAGCGTAGGGATCAGGGCTTTCTTT	CASSSVGIRAFF